Included here is one T cell receptor beta chain sequence, with context. The CDR3 end is not reached by the read, which stops 3 residues before it; the germline J gene fills it in. Only in-frame clones appear in the TCRdb table, and some are missing; sequencing was by immunoSEQ multiplex PCR. This sample's clone table lists about 26,000 clones. The source of the sample is a study of T cells in women clearing cervical HPV infection. Background on the study: HLA type could not be excluded as a confounder.

This CDR3 has 16 amino acids. Germline values: CDR1 SQVTM, CDR2 ANQGSEA. Germline trimming cut 3 bases from V and 6 bases from J; bases unmatched to any gene: 5. The source material was blood buffy coat. The J gene is TRBJ2-2, the V gene TRBV29-1, with 15 nucleotides matching TRBD2. The receptor comes from a woman between 18 and 70 years old with a cervical HPV16 infection that either progressed to CIN3+ or cleared (not recorded which). CDR3 amino acids: CSVEGLAGGGSGELFF. Incomplete CDR3 DNA: TGCAGCGTTGAGGGACTAGCGGGAGGTGGTTCCGGGGAG.